This passage covers 16 T cell receptor beta chains from one sample sequenced in a study of T cells in Graves' hyperthyroidism and ophthalmopathy. The CDR3 regions of TCR beta were amplified from RNA transcripts. HTBI primers were the set used in a first-round RT-PCR of the TCR CDR3. TCRdb re-derived calls from the multiplex PCR reads in MiXCR, one entry per CDR3 protein. This sample has fewer than 400,000 distinct CDR3 sequences, with about an eighth found just once. Sequencing was done on a sample of blood. The receptors come from a man in his forties or fifties with Graves' ophthalmopathy.

The chain is built from TRBV25-1 and TRBJ1-1; 9 nucleotides align to TRBD1. V was pared by 5 bases and J by 5 bases, with 9 bases of the junction left unmatched. Germline CDR1 is MGHDK and CDR2 is SYGVNS. The CDR3 has 15 amino acids. In nucleotides, the CDR3 is TGTGCCAGCAGTAAAATACAGGGGGCGCGTACTGAAGCTTTCTTT. Encoded protein: CASSKIQGARTEAFF.

At least ten counts were recorded for this clonotype. The gene calls are TRBV18 and TRBJ1-2, with a possible D match to TRBD1 (6 bases). Germline CDR1 KGHSH, CDR2 LQKENI. CDR3 size: 15 residues. V dropped 3 bases and J dropped 8 bases, with 19 bases sitting between them. The chain's CDR3 is CASSPLQRGLDGYTF. The CDR3 DNA reads as TGTGCCAGCTCACCTCTCCAGAGGGGGTTGGACGGCTACACCTTC. Together with reference TRBV18 and TRBJ1-2, the CDR3 gives the full variable domain: NAGVMQNPRHLVRRRGQEARLRCSPMKGHSHVYWYRQLPEEGLKFMVYLQKENIIDESGMPKERFSAEFPKEGPSILRIQQVVRGDSAAYFCASSPLQRGLDGYTFGSGTRLTVV.

This clonotype came up many times. The V and J genes are TRBV11-2 and TRBJ2-1, with D possibly matching TRBD2 (6 bases). Germline V lookup: CDR1 SGHAT, CDR2 FQNNGV. This CDR3 is 16 amino acids long. V dropped 0 bases and J dropped 5 bases, with 14 bases sitting between them. The CDR3 DNA follows: TGTGCCAGCAGCTTAGAGATTACTAGCAGTCACAATGAGCAGTTCTTC. As protein: CASSLEITSSHNEQFF.

This clonotype was found a few times. V is TRBV7-9 and J is TRBJ2-4; TRBD2 agrees at 8 bases. The CDR3 sequence is 14 residues long. V lost 4 bases to trimming and J lost 7 bases; unmatched junction nucleotides: 6. In germline, CDR1 is SEHNR, CDR2 FQNEAQ (reference sequence). CDR3 sequence: CASSSAGEGNIQYF. The DNA for the CDR3 is TGTGCCAGCAGCTCAGCGGGAGAGGGGAACATTCAGTACTTC.

This clonotype appeared many times. The chain combines TRBV19 with TRBJ2-5; D remains unclear. The CDR3 has 14 residues. Trimming took off 3 bases at V and 1 base at J, with 9 bases between the two ends. The germline V gene encodes CDR1 LNHDA and CDR2 SQIVND (reference sequence). CDR3 sequence (DNA): TGTGCCAGTAGTATGTCAGATCTCCAAGAGACCCAGTACTTC. It specifies CASSMSDLQETQYF. Supplemented by reference TRBV19 and TRBJ2-5, the full variable domain reads DGGITQSPKYLFRKEGQNVTLSCEQNLNHDAMYWYRQDPGQGLRLIYYSQIVNDFQKGDIAEGYSVSREKKESFPLTVTSAQKNPTAFYLCASSMSDLQETQYFGPGTRLLVL.

The V gene is TRBV5-5, the J gene TRBJ2-7; possibly TRBD1 or TRBD2 for D (5 bases each). The V end lost 2 bases, the J end lost 7 bases, and 22 bases lay between the germline ends. Germline CDR1 and CDR2: SGHKS and YYEKEE (reference sequence). The CDR3 is 16 residues long. The CDR3 bases are TGTGCCAGCAGCTTCCCCGGGACGCAGACGGATAAGGAGCAGTACTTC. This sequence encodes CASSFPGTQTDKEQYF.

This sequence joins TRBV9 and TRBJ2-3, with a possible D match to TRBD2 (6 bases). The CDR3 is 13 amino acids. Trimming took 0 bases from V and 4 from J, leaving 6 bases between them. Germline V gives CDR1 SGDLS, CDR2 YYNGEE. CDR3 region: CASSVGLADTQYF. Written as DNA, the CDR3 is TGTGCCAGCAGCGTAGGACTAGCAGATACGCAGTATTTT. The complete variable domain, with remaining parts taken from reference TRBV9 and TRBJ2-3, reads DSGVTQTPKHLITATGQRVTLRCSPRSGDLSVYWYQQSLDQGLQFLIQYYNGEERAKGNILERFSAQQFPDLHSELNLSSLELGDSALYFCASSVGLADTQYFGPGTRLTVL.

This clonotype was counted ten times or more. V is TRBV11-2 and J is TRBJ2-7; 11 bases map to TRBD2. Trimming cost V 6 bases and J 0 bases; bases outside gene matches: 10. Germline CDR1 and CDR2: SGHAT and FQNNGV. This CDR3 has 17 residues. The CDR3 nucleotides read TGTGCCAGCAGGTCCCTAGCGGGAGGTGGTGGCTCCTACGAGCAGTACTTC. It translates to CASRSLAGGGGSYEQYF.

This clonotype was seen at least ten times. The V call is TRBV7-9, the J call TRBJ2-1; 10 bases align to TRBD2. V dropped 5 bases and J dropped 2; count of bases not matched to a gene: 3. Per the germline V gene, CDR1 is SEHNR and CDR2 is FQNEAQ (reference sequence). The CDR3 consists of 15 residues. The CDR3 sequence: CASSTSGTPYNEQFF. The CDR3 nucleotides read TGTGCCAGCAGCACTAGCGGGACCCCCTACAATGAGCAGTTCTTC.

This chain joins TRBV10-1 and TRBJ1-2; D is possibly TRBD1 (5 bases). V gave up 4 bases and J gave up 1 base, with 7 bases separating them. The CDR3 contains 13 residues. The germline gives CDR1 WNHNN, CDR2 SYGVQD (reference sequence). CDR3 sequence reads: CASSGQLNYGYTF. The CDR3 region has the DNA TGCGCCAGCAGTGGACAGCTTAACTATGGCTACACCTTC.

This clonotype was counted between two and nine times. The V and J genes are TRBV4-2 and TRBJ2-1; 8 bases fit TRBD2. CDR3 length: 17 residues. With 1 base clipped from V and 4 bases from J, the junction kept 9 bases outside the gene matches. Germline CDR1 and CDR2: LGHNA and YNFKEQ. CDR3 region: CASSQAKGLGLYNEQFF. CDR3 coding DNA: TGTGCCAGCAGCCAAGCTAAGGGACTAGGTCTATACAATGAGCAGTTCTTC.

This chain uses TRBV30 with TRBJ2-3, with 7 bases identical to TRBD2. V was pared by 8 bases and J by 7 bases, with 21 bases of the junction left unmatched. Germline V CDR1 and CDR2: GTSNPN, SVGIG (reference sequence). The CDR3 is made up of 16 amino acids. CDR3 sequence: CATTNPRGAGTNTQYF. CDR3 bases: TGTGCCACCACAAACCCTAGGGGAGCGGGAACAAATACGCAGTATTTT.

This clonotype was picked up many times. The V gene is TRBV4-2, the J gene TRBJ2-5, with 11 bases aligning to TRBD2. The CDR3 covers 18 residues. Germline V gene data show CDR1 as LGHNA and CDR2 as YNFKEQ. Trimming removed 0 bases from V and 4 bases from J; junction bases left unmatched: 10. The CDR3 DNA reads as TGTGCCAGCAGCCAAGATGGGATGCTAGCGGGAGGCGGAGAGACCCAGTACTTC. It encodes CASSQDGMLAGGGETQYF.

This clonotype came up many times. CDR3: CSATDLTYFGYTF. As DNA, the CDR3 is TGCAGTGCTACCGACCTTACGTATTTTGGCTACACCTTC. The V and J genes are TRBV20-1 and TRBJ1-2; no reliable D call. Germline CDR1 is DFQATT and CDR2 is SNEGSKA (reference sequence). CDR3 size: 13 residues. The V and J ends lost 4 bases and 7 bases respectively, with 16 bases between them.

In this sample, this clonotype turned up a few times. The chain carries TRBV12-3 or TRBV12-4 and TRBJ2-1; D may be TRBD1 (6 bases). This CDR3 is built from 15 residues. Between the trimmed V and J ends, which lost 4 bases and 3 bases, there was a span of 13 bases. The CDR3 protein is CASSYTGQGYNEQFF. CDR3 coding DNA: TGTGCCAGCAGTTATACGGGACAAGGCTACAATGAGCAGTTCTTC.

This clonotype was recorded many times. The CDR3 nucleotides read TGTGCCAGCAGTGAGGAACAGGGGGGCTCAAATGAGCAGTTCTTC. Its translation is CASSEEQGGSNEQFF. The V call is TRBV2, the J call TRBJ2-1; 8 nucleotides line up with TRBD1. This CDR3 is 15 amino acids long. After removal of 3 bases from V and 7 bases from J, the junction contained 8 bases not matched to a gene. Germline values: CDR1 SNHLY, CDR2 FYNNEI.